This TCR beta chain was obtained from a study of blood T cell repertoires in COVID-19. Turning to the study itself: Acute and convalescent COVID-19 specimens originated in the United States, Italy and Spain.

Trimming cost V 2 bases and J 9 bases; bases outside gene matches: 12. CDR1 and CDR2 from the germline V gene are MDHEN and SYDVKM. This CDR3 has 17 amino acids. Self-reported history from a screening survey and questionnaire set each donor's cohort. Data came from immunoSEQ multiplex PCR; TCRdb stores just in-frame clones and leaves some out. The sample shows about 440,000 clones, 90% of them seen only once. Material for sequencing was PBMCs or T cells enriched from blood (not recorded which). The receptor was isolated from a man between 18 and 35 years old who had recovered from COVID-19. V usage is TRBV28 and J usage is TRBJ2-1, with 11 bases fitting TRBD2. The CDR3 protein is CASSLPPRLAGRGEQFF. The CDR3, as DNA: TGTGCCAGCAGTTTACCCCCGCGACTAGCGGGGAGGGGTGAGCAGTTCTTC.